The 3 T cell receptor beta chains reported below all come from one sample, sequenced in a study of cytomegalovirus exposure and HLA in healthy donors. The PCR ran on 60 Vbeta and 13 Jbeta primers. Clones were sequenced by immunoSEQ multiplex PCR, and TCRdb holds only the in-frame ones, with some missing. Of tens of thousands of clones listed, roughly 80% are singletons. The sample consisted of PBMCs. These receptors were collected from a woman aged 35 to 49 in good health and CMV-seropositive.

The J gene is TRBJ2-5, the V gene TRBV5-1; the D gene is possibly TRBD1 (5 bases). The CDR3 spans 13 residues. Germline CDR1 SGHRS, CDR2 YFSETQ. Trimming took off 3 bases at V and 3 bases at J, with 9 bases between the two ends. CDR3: CASSYQQEETQYF. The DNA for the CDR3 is TGCGCCAGCAGCTACCAACAGGAAGAGACCCAGTACTTC.

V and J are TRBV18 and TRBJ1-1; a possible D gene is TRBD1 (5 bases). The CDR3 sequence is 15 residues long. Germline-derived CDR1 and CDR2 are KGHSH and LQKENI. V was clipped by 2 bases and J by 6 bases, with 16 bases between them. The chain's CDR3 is CASSPTQDPGAEAFF. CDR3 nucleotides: TGTGCCAGCTCACCAACACAGGACCCTGGGGCTGAAGCTTTCTTT.

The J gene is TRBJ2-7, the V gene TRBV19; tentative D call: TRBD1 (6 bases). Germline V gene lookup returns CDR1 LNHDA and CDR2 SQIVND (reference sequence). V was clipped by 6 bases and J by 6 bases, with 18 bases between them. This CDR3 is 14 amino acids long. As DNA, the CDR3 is TGTGCCAGTAGACAGGGAGCCCAGGGGCGCGAGCAGTACTTC. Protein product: CASRQGAQGREQYF.